One and the same sample provided the 19 T cell receptor beta chains below, sequenced in a study of T cells after yellow fever vaccination. TCRdb reprocessed the 5' RACE reads with MiXCR, giving one entry per CDR3 protein. This table holds some 500,000 distinct CDR3 sequences, roughly 12% found once. The material was PBMCs, obtained on the day of the yellow fever booster vaccination. These receptor sequences come from a man aged 25-40 years who received the YFV17D yellow fever vaccine.

The chain recombines TRBV5-1 with TRBJ1-1; D gene unclear. V was cut by 3 bases and J by 5 bases, with 5 bases left in between. This CDR3 contains 11 residues. Germline values: CDR1 SGHRS, CDR2 YFSETQ. The CDR3 bases are TGCGCCAGCAGCTCCGAGACTGAAGCTTTCTTT. Translating it yields CASSSETEAFF.

The gene calls are TRBV11-2 and TRBJ2-7, with D perhaps matching TRBD2 (6 bases). The length of the CDR3 is 18 residues. Germline CDR1 reads SGHAT; CDR2 reads FQNNGV. V lost 4 bases and J 4 bases, leaving 26 bases between the germline ends. CDR3: CASSSWEAGRNQRYEQYF. The CDR3 nucleotides are TGTGCCAGCAGCTCCTGGGAGGCTGGGCGAAACCAGAGGTACGAGCAGTACTTC.

This clonotype was counted only a few times. The DNA of the CDR3 is TGCAGTGCTAGGGGCGGGTCGGGAGTTGCCAATGAGCAGTTCTTC. Its translation: CSARGGSGVANEQFF. The chain links TRBV20-1 to TRBJ2-1; D might be TRBD2 (6 bases). Germline V gene lookup returns CDR1 DFQATT and CDR2 SNEGSKA (reference sequence). Deletions cut 3 bases from V and 6 bases from J, with 18 bases between. The CDR3 runs 15 residues.

Regarding this clonotype: The junction does not match germline at one end; this may be a read error. V and J are TRBV7-6 and TRBJ2-7; either TRBD1 or TRBD2 may supply D (5 bases each). The CDR3 consists of 14 residues. CDR1 SGHVS and CDR2 FNYEAQ come from the germline V gene. This CDR3 is CASSPRDGSYEEYF. The CDR3 coding sequence is TGTGCCAGCAGCCCACGGGACGGGTCCTACGAGGAGTACTTC.

The table lists this clonotype with a few counts. The gene calls are TRBV6-2 or TRBV6-3 and TRBJ2-5; 7 bases are shared with TRBD2. Looked up from germline, CDR1 is MNHEY and CDR2 is SVGEGT. There are 14 residues in the CDR3. After removal of 2 bases from V and 2 bases from J, the junction contained 2 bases not matched to a gene. CDR3 protein: CASSYGGLQETQYF. For the CDR3, the DNA is TGTGCCAGCAGTTACGGGGGACTACAAGAGACCCAGTACTTC.

This clonotype has more than one count but fewer than ten. The CDR3 loop reads CASSLRHYEQYF. The CDR3 DNA is TGTGCCAGCAGCCTCCGTCACTACGAGCAGTACTTC. The chain joins TRBV7-7 to TRBJ2-7; D call uncertain. The V gene lost 5 bases and the J gene lost 3 bases, with 8 bases spanning the gap. The CDR3 runs to 12 residues. Germline lookup yields CDR1 SSHAT and CDR2 FNYEAQ (reference sequence).

This clonotype was recorded at least ten times. J is TRBJ1-1 and V is TRBV29-1; D is undetermined. Germline lookup yields CDR1 SQVTM and CDR2 ANQGSEA. V gave up 6 bases and J gave up 1 base, with 18 bases separating them. This CDR3 region has 15 residues. The chain's CDR3 is CSVQTSHSPNTEAFF. CDR3 sequence (DNA): TGCAGCGTCCAAACATCCCACTCACCGAACACTGAAGCTTTCTTT.

A few counts support this clonotype. J is TRBJ2-7 and V is TRBV5-1; no definite D call. CDR3 size: 13 residues. Germline values: CDR1 SGHRS, CDR2 YFSETQ. V lost 4 bases to trimming and J lost 2 bases, with 10 bases between them. This CDR3 is CASSIQAPYEQYF. The CDR3 DNA reads as TGCGCCAGCAGCATTCAGGCGCCCTACGAGCAGTACTTC.

The chain links TRBV15 to TRBJ2-6; no reliable D call. The CDR3 covers 16 residues. Looked up from germline, CDR1 is LNHNV and CDR2 is YYDKDF (reference sequence). The V and J ends lost 0 bases and 2 bases respectively, with 8 bases between them. In DNA, the CDR3 is TGTGCCACCAGCAGAGATATTGCGCCTGGGGCCAACGTCCTGACTTTC. It translates to CATSRDIAPGANVLTF.

This clonotype was observed a few times. This chain uses TRBV5-1 with TRBJ2-5, with D perhaps matching TRBD1 or TRBD2 (5 bases each). Trimming removed 3 bases at V and 4 bases at J, with 13 bases between. CDR3 length: 14 residues. CDR1 is SGHRS and CDR2 is YFSETQ in the germline V gene. In nucleotides, the CDR3 is TGCGCCAGCAGCTCGGGACCGGGTACAGAGACCCAGTACTTC. This sequence encodes CASSSGPGTETQYF. Using reference TRBV5-1 and TRBJ2-5 for the parts outside the CDR3, the full variable domain is KAGVTQTPRYLIKTRGQQVTLSCSPISGHRSVSWYQQTPGQGLQFLFEYFSETQRNKGNFPGRFSGRQFSNSRSEMNVSTLELGDSALYLCASSSGPGTETQYFGPGTRLLVL.

This clonotype was seen more than once but under ten times. The CDR3 loop is CAISESDHGQPQHF. Here the CDR3 DNA reads TGTGCCATCAGTGAGTCGGATCATGGGCAGCCCCAGCATTTT. This chain uses TRBV10-3 with TRBJ1-5; D not certain. Germline V gene data show CDR1 as ENHRY and CDR2 as SYGVKD. The CDR3 length is 14 residues. Trimming left V 0 bases short and J 7 bases short, with 10 bases between.

A word on this clonotype: The CDR3 does not end in the conserved phenylalanine or tryptophan, so this is likely a read error. The chain has TRBV20-1 and TRBJ2-7, with D tentatively TRBD2 (5 bases). Trimming removed 5 bases from V and 1 base from J, with 9 bases in between. This CDR3 region has 12 residues. Germline CDR1 is DFQATT and CDR2 is SNEGSKA (reference sequence). The CDR3 reads CSARTGSYEQYS. CDR3 sequence (DNA): TGCAGTGCTCGGACTGGATCCTACGAGCAGTACTCC.

This sequence joins TRBV30 and TRBJ1-1; no reliable D call. Trimming removed 4 bases at V and 3 bases at J, with 12 bases between. The length of the CDR3 is 13 residues. CDR1 and CDR2 (germline): GTSNPN, SVGIG (reference sequence). CDR3 sequence reads: CAWIVVADTEAFF. CDR3 coding DNA: TGTGCCTGGATTGTTGTGGCGGACACTGAAGCTTTCTTT.

This chain links TRBV5-5 with TRBJ2-3, with 10 bases lining up with TRBD2. From germline, CDR1 is SGHKS and CDR2 YYEKEE (reference sequence). The CDR3 loop spans 17 amino acids. With V trimmed by 4 bases and J by 6 bases, 14 bases remained unmatched. The CDR3 bases are TGTGCCAGCAGCCCCCCAGTGGCTAGCGGGAGATCCGATACGCAGTATTTT. Its protein product is CASSPPVASGRSDTQYF. Combining the CDR3 with reference TRBV5-5 and TRBJ2-3 gives the whole variable domain DAGVTQSPTHLIKTRGQQVTLRCSPISGHKSVSWYQQVLGQGPQFIFQYYEKEERGRGNFPDRFSARQFPNYSSELNVNALLLGDSALYLCASSPPVASGRSDTQYFGPGTRLTVL.

V is TRBV28 and J is TRBJ2-2, with 8 positions matching TRBD2. Germline V gives CDR1 MDHEN, CDR2 SYDVKM. The CDR3 consists of 15 residues. V lost 5 bases to trimming and J lost 3 bases; unmatched junction nucleotides: 5. This CDR3 reads CASSRREGYTGELFF. The CDR3 region has the DNA TGTGCCAGCAGTCGTCGGGAGGGTTACACCGGGGAGCTGTTTTTT.

This clonotype was recorded once. The chain recombines TRBV18 with TRBJ1-2, with D uncertain. Germline V gives CDR1 KGHSH, CDR2 LQKENI. This CDR3 is 13 amino acids long. Between the trimmed V and J ends, which lost 6 bases and 4 bases, there was a span of 12 bases. The CDR3, as DNA: TGTGCCAGCTCCCCCGACGGACGCTATGGCTACACCTTC. Protein sequence: CASSPDGRYGYTF.

This clonotype has just a few counts. The CDR3 is CSARTPGQGVDWPQHF. CDR3 nucleotide sequence: TGCAGTGCTAGAACCCCGGGACAGGGGGTTGATTGGCCCCAGCATTTT. The J gene is TRBJ1-5, the V gene TRBV20-1, with 11 bases fitting TRBD1. In germline, CDR1 is DFQATT, CDR2 SNEGSKA (reference sequence). With 2 bases clipped from V and 9 bases from J, the junction kept 12 bases outside the gene matches. The CDR3 covers 16 residues.

The V gene is TRBV10-3, the J gene TRBJ2-5, with D perhaps matching TRBD2 (5 bases). Trimming shortened V by 4 bases and J by 4 bases, and 10 bases separated the two germline ends. Per germline, CDR1 ENHRY and CDR2 SYGVKD. The CDR3 is made up of 13 amino acids. CDR3 region: CAISGGYGETQYF. Written as DNA, the CDR3 is TGTGCCATCAGTGGCGGGTACGGAGAGACCCAGTACTTC.

In its sample, this clonotype was seen many times. The V gene is TRBV2, the J gene TRBJ2-3, with TRBD2 matching over 8 bases. J gave up 4 bases and V 6 bases, and 6 bases lay outside the gene matches. Germline CDR1 and CDR2: SNHLY and FYNNEI. This CDR3 has 14 residues. This chain's CDR3 is CASRAGTSADTQYF. The CDR3 DNA follows: TGTGCCAGCAGGGCCGGGACTAGTGCAGATACGCAGTATTTT.